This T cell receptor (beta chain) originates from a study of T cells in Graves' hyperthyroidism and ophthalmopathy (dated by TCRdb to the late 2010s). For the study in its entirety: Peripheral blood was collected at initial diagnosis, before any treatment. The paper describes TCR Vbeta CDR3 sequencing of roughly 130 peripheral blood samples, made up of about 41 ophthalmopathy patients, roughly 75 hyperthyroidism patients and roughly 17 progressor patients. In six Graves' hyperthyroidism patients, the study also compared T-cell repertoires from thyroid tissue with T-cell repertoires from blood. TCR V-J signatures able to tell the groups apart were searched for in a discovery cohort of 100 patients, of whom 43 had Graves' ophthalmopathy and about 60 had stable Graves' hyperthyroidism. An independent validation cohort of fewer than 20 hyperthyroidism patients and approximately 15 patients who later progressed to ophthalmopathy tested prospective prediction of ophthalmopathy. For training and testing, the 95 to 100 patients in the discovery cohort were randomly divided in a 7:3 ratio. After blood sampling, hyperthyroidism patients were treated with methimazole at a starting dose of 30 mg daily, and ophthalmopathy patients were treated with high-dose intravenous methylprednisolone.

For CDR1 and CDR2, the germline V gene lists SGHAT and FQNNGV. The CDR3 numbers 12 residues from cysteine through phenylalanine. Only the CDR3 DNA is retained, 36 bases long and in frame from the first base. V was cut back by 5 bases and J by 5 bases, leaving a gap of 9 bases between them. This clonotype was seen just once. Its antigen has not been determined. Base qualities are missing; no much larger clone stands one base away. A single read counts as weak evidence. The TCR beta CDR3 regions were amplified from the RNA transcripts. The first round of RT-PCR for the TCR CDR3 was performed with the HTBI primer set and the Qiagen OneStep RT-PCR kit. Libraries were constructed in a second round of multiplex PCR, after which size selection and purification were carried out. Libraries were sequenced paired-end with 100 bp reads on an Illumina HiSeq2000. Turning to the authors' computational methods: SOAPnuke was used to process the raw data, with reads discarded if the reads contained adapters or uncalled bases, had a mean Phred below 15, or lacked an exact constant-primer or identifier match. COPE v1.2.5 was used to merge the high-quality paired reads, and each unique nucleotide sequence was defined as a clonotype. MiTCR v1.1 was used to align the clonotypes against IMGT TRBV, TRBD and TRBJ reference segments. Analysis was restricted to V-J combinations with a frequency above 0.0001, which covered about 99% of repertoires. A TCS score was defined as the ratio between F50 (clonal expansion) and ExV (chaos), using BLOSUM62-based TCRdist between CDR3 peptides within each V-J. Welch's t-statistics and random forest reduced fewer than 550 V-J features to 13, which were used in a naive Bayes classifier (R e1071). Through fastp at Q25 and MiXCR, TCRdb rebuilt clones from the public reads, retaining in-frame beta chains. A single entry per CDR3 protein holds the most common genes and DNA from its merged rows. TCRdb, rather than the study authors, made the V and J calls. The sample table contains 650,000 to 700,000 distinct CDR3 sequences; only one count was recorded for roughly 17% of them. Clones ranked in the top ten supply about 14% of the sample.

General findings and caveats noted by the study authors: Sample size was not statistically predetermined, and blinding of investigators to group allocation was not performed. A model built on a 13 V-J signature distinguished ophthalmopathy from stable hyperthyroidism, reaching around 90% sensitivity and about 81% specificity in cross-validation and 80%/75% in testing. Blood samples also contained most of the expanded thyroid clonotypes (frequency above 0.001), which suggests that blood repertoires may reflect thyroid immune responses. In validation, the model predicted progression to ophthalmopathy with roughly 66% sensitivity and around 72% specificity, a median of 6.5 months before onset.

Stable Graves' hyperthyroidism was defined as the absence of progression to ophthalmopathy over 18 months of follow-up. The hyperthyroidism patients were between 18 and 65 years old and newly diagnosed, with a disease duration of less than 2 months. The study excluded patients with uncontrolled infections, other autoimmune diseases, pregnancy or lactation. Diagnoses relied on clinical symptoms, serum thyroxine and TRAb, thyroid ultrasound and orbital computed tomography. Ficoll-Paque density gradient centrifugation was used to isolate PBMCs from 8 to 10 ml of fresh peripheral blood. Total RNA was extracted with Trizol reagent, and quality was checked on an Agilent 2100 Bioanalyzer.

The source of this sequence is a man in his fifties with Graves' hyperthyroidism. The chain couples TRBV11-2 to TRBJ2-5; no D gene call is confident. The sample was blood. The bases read TGTGCCAGCAGCCGAACGTCGGAGACCCAGTACTTC. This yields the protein CASSRTSETQYF.